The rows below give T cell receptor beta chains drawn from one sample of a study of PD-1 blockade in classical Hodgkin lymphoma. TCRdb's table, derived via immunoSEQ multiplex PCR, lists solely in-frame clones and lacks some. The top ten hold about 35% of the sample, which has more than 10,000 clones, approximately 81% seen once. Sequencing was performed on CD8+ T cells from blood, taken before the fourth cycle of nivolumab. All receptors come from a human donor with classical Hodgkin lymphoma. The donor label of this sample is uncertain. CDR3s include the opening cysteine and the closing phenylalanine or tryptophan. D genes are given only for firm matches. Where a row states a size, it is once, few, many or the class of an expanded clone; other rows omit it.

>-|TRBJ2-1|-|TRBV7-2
TGTGCCAGCAGCCGCTTCTCAGCCTACAATGAGCAGTTCTTC
CASSRFSAYNEQFF
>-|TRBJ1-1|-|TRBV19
TGTGCCAGTAGTATAGGCGGATATGGCACTGAAGCTTTCTTT
CASSIGGYGTEAFF
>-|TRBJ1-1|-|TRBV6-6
TGTGCCAGCAGTTACGACAGCGAGAACACTGAAGCTTTCTTT
CASSYDSENTEAFF
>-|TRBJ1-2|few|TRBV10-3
TGTGCCATCAGTTCCTTAGGGCAGAGTAACTATGGCTACACCTTC
CAISSLGQSNYGYTF
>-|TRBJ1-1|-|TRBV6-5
TGTGCCAGCAGTTCTATGCTTGAAGCTTTCTTT
CASSSMLEAFF
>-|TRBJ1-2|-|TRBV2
TGTGCCAGCGAAAGGGGCGAGGTCTATGGCTACACCTTC
CASERGEVYGYTF
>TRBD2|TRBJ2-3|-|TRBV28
TGTGCCAGCAGTTACTCTAAATTAGCTACTAGCGGAACCCCCCTTGAAACAGATACGCAGTATTTT
CASSYSKLATSGTPLETDTQYF
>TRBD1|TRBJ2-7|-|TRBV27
TGTGCCAGCAGTCTGGGACAGGGGAGCGAGCAGTACTTC
CASSLGQGSEQYF
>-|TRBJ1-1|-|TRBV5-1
TGCGCCAGCAGCTTGGGGGGTGGCGGGAACACTGAAGCTTTCTTT
CASSLGGGGNTEAFF
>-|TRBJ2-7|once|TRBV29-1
TGCAGCGTCACAGGGTTCGGCCACTCCGAGCAGTACTTC
CSVTGFGHSEQYF
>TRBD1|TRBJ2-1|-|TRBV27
TGTGCCAGCAGTTTCGGGGACAGCCCCGGAGAGCAGTTCTTC
CASSFGDSPGEQFF
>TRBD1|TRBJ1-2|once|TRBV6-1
TGTGCCAGCAGTGAAAGTGGGACAGGGATCTACACCTTC
CASSESGTGIYTF
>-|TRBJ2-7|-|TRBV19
TGTGCCAGTAGTCTGAGCGGAGGTTACGAGCAGTACTTC
CASSLSGGYEQYF
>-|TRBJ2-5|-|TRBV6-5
TGTGCCAGCAGTTATGGAGGACGGACAGAGACCCAGTACTTC
CASSYGGRTETQYF
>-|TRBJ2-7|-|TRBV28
TGTGCCAGCAGTAAACCGGATAGGAGGTTTTACGAGCAGTACTTC
CASSKPDRRFYEQYF
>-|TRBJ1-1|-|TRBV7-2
TGTGCCAGCAGCTTAGCGGTGGGTCGGTTGGGTCCTGTGAACACTGAAGCTTTCTTT
CASSLAVGRLGPVNTEAFF
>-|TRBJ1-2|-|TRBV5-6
TGTGCCAGCAGCTTCGGGAGAGGGAACTATGGCTACACCTTC
CASSFGRGNYGYTF
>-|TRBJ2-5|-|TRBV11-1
TGTGCCAGCAGCTTCGGGTCTTGGTACCAAGAGACCCAGTACTTC
CASSFGSWYQETQYF
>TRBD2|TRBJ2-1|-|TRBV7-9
TGTGCCAGCAGCTTAGCGTTGGCGGGAGCCCACTCCTACAATGAGCAGTTCTTC
CASSLALAGAHSYNEQFF
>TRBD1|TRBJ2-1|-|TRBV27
TGTGCCAGCAGTCCCGGGACAGGGAGAGAGCAGTTCTTC
CASSPGTGREQFF
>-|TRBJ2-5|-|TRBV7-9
TGTGCCAGCATTCATCTAGAAACTGGGACCCAGTACTTC
CASIHLETGTQYF
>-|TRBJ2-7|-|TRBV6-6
TGTGCCAGCAGACTGCCCGACTCCTACGAGCAGTACTTC
CASRLPDSYEQYF
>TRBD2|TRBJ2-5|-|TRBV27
TGTGCCAGCACCAGACAAGGCGGGGGGCGAGAGGGAGAAGAGACCCAGTACTTC
CASTRQGGGREGEETQYF
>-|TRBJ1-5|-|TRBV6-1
TGTGCCAGCACCGGGACCGTATCTCAGCCCCAGCATTTT
CASTGTVSQPQHF
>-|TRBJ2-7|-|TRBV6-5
TGTGCCAGCAGTGACACAGGCGTGCAGTACTTC
CASSDTGVQYF
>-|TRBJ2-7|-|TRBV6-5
TGTGCCAGCAGTTACTCGTTGGAGACCTACGAGCAGTACTTC
CASSYSLETYEQYF
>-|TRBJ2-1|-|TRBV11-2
TGTGCCAGTACCGAGCGGAACTCCTACAATGAGCAGTTCTTC
CASTERNSYNEQFF
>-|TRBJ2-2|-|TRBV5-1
TGCGCCAGCAGCACAACTAGTGCGTGGACCGGGGAGCTGTTTTTT
CASSTTSAWTGELFF
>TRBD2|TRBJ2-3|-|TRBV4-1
TGCGCCAGCAGCGACGAGGGACTAGCGGTCCCAGATACGCAGTATTTT
CASSDEGLAVPDTQYF
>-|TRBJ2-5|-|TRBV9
TGTGCCAGCAGCGATGTAGCGCGCCAAGAGACCCAGTACTTC
CASSDVARQETQYF
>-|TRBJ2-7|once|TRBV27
TGTGCCAGCAGTCCCGGTGGGGCCTACGAGCAGTACTTC
CASSPGGAYEQYF
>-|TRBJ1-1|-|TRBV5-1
TGCGCCAGCAGGGACGGAAACACTGAAGCTTTCTTT
CASRDGNTEAFF
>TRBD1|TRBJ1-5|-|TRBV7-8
TGTGCCAGCAGCACCGGGACAGGGGGCCAACAGCCCCAGCATTTT
CASSTGTGGQQPQHF
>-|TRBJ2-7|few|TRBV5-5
TGTGCCAGCAGCTTGGTGGGGTACGAGCAGTACTTC
CASSLVGYEQYF
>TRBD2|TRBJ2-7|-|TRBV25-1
TGTGCCAGCAGTGAATCTGGGAGCGGGGCCACCTACGAGCAGTACTTC
CASSESGSGATYEQYF
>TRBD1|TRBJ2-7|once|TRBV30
TGTGCCTGGACCGGCGGGACAGGGACCCCCTACGAGCAGTACTTC
CAWTGGTGTPYEQYF
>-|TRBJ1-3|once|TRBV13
TGTGCCAGCAGCTTTCCAGGGCCTGGAAACACCATATATTTT
CASSFPGPGNTIYF
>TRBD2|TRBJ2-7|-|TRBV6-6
TGTGCCAGCAGTTACTCGGCTAGCGGCTCCTACGAGCAGTACTTC
CASSYSASGSYEQYF
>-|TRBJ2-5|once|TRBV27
TGTGCCAGCAGTCCCTTTGGGGGGAGCGGGCAAGAGACCCAGTACTTC
CASSPFGGSGQETQYF
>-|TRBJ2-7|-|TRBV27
TGTGCCAGCAGTTTCGGACGGTCAGGCTACGAGCAGTACTTC
CASSFGRSGYEQYF
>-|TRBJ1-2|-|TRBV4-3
TGCGCCAGCAGCCAAGACAGACAGGCAGGCTACACCTTC
CASSQDRQAGYTF
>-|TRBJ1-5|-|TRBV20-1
TGCAGTGCTAGACAGGTGAAGAACCAGCATTTT
CSARQVKNQHF
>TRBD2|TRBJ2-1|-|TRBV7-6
TGTGCCAGCAGCTCTACTCCGGGACTAGCGGGCGTCGAGCAGTTCTTC
CASSSTPGLAGVEQFF
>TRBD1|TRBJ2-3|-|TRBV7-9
TGTGCCAGCAGCTTTCTACAGGGGACGACCACAGATACGCAGTATTTT
CASSFLQGTTTDTQYF
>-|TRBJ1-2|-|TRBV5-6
TGTGCCAGCAGCTGGCAATACAGGGACGTCACCTTC
CASSWQYRDVTF
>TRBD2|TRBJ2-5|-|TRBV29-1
TGCAGCGTTGAAGAAGGTCGGCGGGAGATGGAGGCCCAGTACTTC
CSVEEGRREMEAQYF
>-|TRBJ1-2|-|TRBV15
TGTGCCACCAGCCCCGGACGGGGATTTAACTATGGCTACACCTTC
CATSPGRGFNYGYTF